Listed here are 22 T cell receptor beta chains from one sample, sequenced in a study of T cells in Graves' hyperthyroidism and ophthalmopathy. RNA transcripts were the template for amplifying TCR beta CDR3 regions. HTBI primers were used for first-round RT-PCR of the TCR CDR3. TCRdb redid the calling of the multiplex PCR reads with MiXCR, one entry per CDR3 protein. The table has around 500,000 distinct CDR3 sequences, roughly 22% seen once. Material: blood. The receptors come from a woman aged 70 to 79 with Graves' ophthalmopathy.

This clonotype was detected many times. The chain uses TRBV20-1 and TRBJ1-1; no clear D gene. Between the trimmed V and J ends, which lost 2 bases and 2 bases, there was a span of 12 bases. CDR3 length: 14 amino acids. The germline V gene encodes CDR1 DFQATT and CDR2 SNEGSKA (reference sequence). CDR3 nucleotides: TGCAGTGCTAGACCCCCCACCCGAAACACTGAAGCTTTCTTT. Protein product: CSARPPTRNTEAFF.

This clonotype has at least ten counts. V gene TRBV28 combines with J gene TRBJ2-3, with D unclear. The CDR3 covers 17 residues. The V gene lost 3 bases and the J gene lost 4 bases, with 20 bases spanning the gap. CDR1 and CDR2 from the germline V gene are MDHEN and SYDVKM. CDR3 bases: TGTGCCAGCAGTTTCCCCGTTAGTGTGAGTGAGCCAGATACGCAGTATTTT. Amino acid sequence: CASSFPVSVSEPDTQYF. Combining the CDR3 with reference TRBV28 and TRBJ2-3 gives the whole variable domain DVKVTQSSRYLVKRTGEKVFLECVQDMDHENMFWYRQDPGLGLRLIYFSYDVKMKEKGDIPEGYSVSREKKERFSLILESASTNQTSMYLCASSFPVSVSEPDTQYFGPGTRLTVL.

The chain is built from TRBV9 and TRBJ2-3, with D possibly being TRBD2 (5 bases). This CDR3 has 16 amino acids. Trimming stripped 3 bases from V and 0 bases from J, with 14 bases between. The germline V gene encodes CDR1 SGDLS and CDR2 YYNGEE. CDR3 DNA: TGTGCCAGCAGCGGGGCTACCGGACTTAGCACAGATACGCAGTATTTT. Protein: CASSGATGLSTDTQYF.

The chain employs TRBV20-1 and TRBJ2-4; TRBD1 matches at 7 bases. The V gene end was trimmed by 2 bases and the J gene end by 0 bases; junction bases not matched to a gene: 1. Germline V lookup: CDR1 DFQATT, CDR2 SNEGSKA (reference sequence). This CDR3 contains 14 residues. The CDR3 DNA follows: TGCAGTGCTAGAACAGGGGAAGCCAAAAACATTCAGTACTTC. Protein product: CSARTGEAKNIQYF.

V usage is TRBV29-1 and J usage is TRBJ2-1; 10 positions agree with TRBD2. The germline V gene encodes CDR1 SQVTM and CDR2 ANQGSEA. The CDR3 is 12 residues long. The ends lost 6 bases at V and 5 bases at J; junction bases unmatched: 1. Here the CDR3 reads CSVGLADNEQFF. DNA of the CDR3: TGCAGCGTAGGACTAGCGGACAATGAGCAGTTCTTC.

The gene calls are TRBV28 and TRBJ1-2, with TRBD1 matching over 7 bases. The ends lost 5 bases at V and 8 bases at J; junction bases unmatched: 17. The V gene's germline CDR1 is MDHEN and CDR2 SYDVKM. This CDR3 has 16 residues. CDR3 sequence (DNA): TGTGCCAGCAGTCCCCGACAGGGTTTGACGAGGCAGGGCTACACCTTC. The encoded protein is CASSPRQGLTRQGYTF.

The chain uses TRBV7-3 and TRBJ2-1; possible D gene TRBD1, 5 bases. V lost 5 bases and J 4 bases, leaving 9 bases between the germline ends. Germline CDR1 SGHTA, CDR2 FQGTGA. The CDR3 covers 13 residues. The CDR3 coding sequence is TGTGCCAGCAGCGCGACAGTTTACAATGAGCAGTTCTTC. Translation: CASSATVYNEQFF.

V usage is TRBV4-2 and J usage is TRBJ2-7; 7 bases are shared with TRBD1. Germline V CDR1 and CDR2: LGHNA, YNFKEQ. This CDR3 comprises 13 residues. V shed 7 bases, J shed 4 bases, and the junction held 7 bases outside the gene matches. In DNA, the CDR3 is TGTGCCAGCAAGGGGGCAGGGAGTTACGAGCAGTACTTC. Protein: CASKGAGSYEQYF.

This clonotype has a count of ten or more. This chain joins TRBV11-2 and TRBJ2-3; 8 nucleotides agree with TRBD1. Germline values: CDR1 SGHAT, CDR2 FQNNGV. This CDR3 has 15 amino acids. Trimming cost V 2 bases and J 3 bases; bases outside gene matches: 4. Here the CDR3 reads CASSLQGARTDTQYF. CDR3 DNA sequence: TGTGCCAGCAGCTTACAGGGGGCACGGACAGATACGCAGTATTTT.

The chain is built from TRBV7-2 and TRBJ1-1, with D possibly TRBD1 on 5 matching bases. The germline gives CDR1 SGHTA, CDR2 FQGNSA. The V and J ends lost 10 bases and 6 bases respectively, with 21 bases between them. This CDR3 has 14 amino acids. CDR3 sequence reads: CAIKTGQGRSEAFF. Written as DNA, the CDR3 is TGTGCCATCAAAACCGGGCAGGGTAGGTCTGAAGCTTTCTTT. The variable domain in full, with the rest retrieved from reference TRBV7-2 and TRBJ1-1, is GAGVSQSPSNKVTEKGKDVELRCDPISGHTALYWYRQSLGQGLEFLIYFQGNSAPDKSGLPSDRFSAERTGGSVSTLTIQRTQQEDSAVYLCAIKTGQGRSEAFFGQGTRLTVV.

DNA of the CDR3: TGTGCCAGCAGGGGGGACTCTAAAAGGGAGTTCTTC. It specifies CASRGDSKREFF. The V gene is TRBV6-1, the J gene TRBJ2-1, with a weak D call TRBD2 (6 bases). Trimming cost V 6 bases and J 14 bases, with 17 bases left between them. Germline values: CDR1 MNHNS, CDR2 SASEGT. The CDR3 has 12 amino acids.

This clonotype was counted at least ten times. This chain's CDR3 is CASSPQGEGPEQYF. The CDR3 coding sequence is TGTGCCAGCAGCCCACAAGGCGAGGGTCCCGAGCAGTACTTC. J is TRBJ2-7 and V is TRBV7-2; D possibly corresponds to TRBD2 (5 bases). CDR3 length: 14 amino acids. CDR1 and CDR2 (germline): SGHTA, FQGNSA. V lost 5 bases, J lost 6 bases, and 17 bases lay in between.

The sample holds a few counts of this clonotype. The chain is built from TRBV19 and TRBJ1-5, with D possibly being TRBD1 (5 bases). This CDR3 has 14 residues. The germline V and J ends were trimmed by 2 bases and 5 bases, with 10 bases remaining between them. The germline V gene encodes CDR1 LNHDA and CDR2 SQIVND (reference sequence). CDR3 residues: CASSIPDSDQPQHF. The CDR3 DNA reads TGTGCCAGTAGTATACCTGACAGTGATCAGCCCCAGCATTTT.

The chain joins TRBV6-1 to TRBJ1-2, with D uncertain. V lost 0 bases and J lost 1, with 15 bases in between. Germline CDR1 reads MNHNS; CDR2 reads SASEGT. CDR3 length equals 17 residues. The CDR3, as DNA: TGTGCCAGCAGTGAAGCGCGTCGACACGCTCTTAACTATGGCTACACCTTC. It translates to CASSEARRHALNYGYTF.

This clonotype was recorded a few times. V is TRBV6-5 and J is TRBJ2-1, with 10 bases fitting TRBD2. The J segment lost 8 bases and the V segment lost 0 bases, leaving 7 bases of the junction unmatched. This CDR3 is 16 amino acids long. CDR1 and CDR2 from the germline V gene are MNHEY and SVGAGI. The CDR3 coding sequence is TGTGCCAGCAGTTACTCGCCTAGCGGGAGTAACCATGAGCAGTTCTTC. It yields the protein CASSYSPSGSNHEQFF.

In its sample, this clonotype was seen a few times. One end of the junction is discordant with germline, which a read error may explain. V gene TRBV30 combines with J gene TRBJ2-1; D is undetermined. Germline V lookup: CDR1 GTSNPN, CDR2 SVGIG (reference sequence). There are 11 residues in the CDR3. In DNA form, the CDR3 reads TGTGCCTCGATCAGCTACGATGAGCAGTTCTTC. Its translation: CASISYDEQFF.

This clonotype was counted between two and nine times. The chain links TRBV12-3 or TRBV12-4 to TRBJ2-7, with unresolved D. The V end was cut by 6 bases, the J end by 5 bases, with 11 bases between. The length of the CDR3 is 12 residues. The CDR3 nucleotides read TGTGCCAGCAGGAGATCTCTCGACGAGCAGTACTTC. Translation gives CASRRSLDEQYF.

This clonotype was seen more than once but under ten times. The chain joins TRBV7-6 to TRBJ2-2, with D perhaps matching TRBD2 (6 bases). The CDR3 is 14 amino acids. Germline loops: CDR1 SGHVS, CDR2 FNYEAQ. V dropped 4 bases and J dropped 2 bases, with 8 bases sitting between them. The CDR3 reads CASSWEDNTGELFF. In DNA form, the CDR3 reads TGTGCCAGCAGCTGGGAGGACAACACCGGGGAGCTGTTTTTT.

The V call is TRBV5-5, the J call TRBJ1-1; D remains ambiguous. The CDR3 sequence is 15 residues long. Germline CDR1 and CDR2: SGHKS and YYEKEE (reference sequence). V was trimmed by 0 bases and J by 0 bases, leaving 9 bases between them. Here the CDR3 reads CASSLATVMNTEAFF. The CDR3 DNA is TGTGCCAGCAGCTTGGCGACGGTCATGAACACTGAAGCTTTCTTT.

This clonotype was recorded a few times. In DNA, the CDR3 is TGTGCCAGCTCACCAGTCCGACAGCAATACTCCTACAATGAGCAGTTCTTC. The encoded protein is CASSPVRQQYSYNEQFF. This chain connects TRBV18 to TRBJ2-1; possible D gene TRBD1, 5 bases. The CDR3 has 17 residues. Germline V gene data show CDR1 as KGHSH and CDR2 as LQKENI. V lost 2 bases, J lost 0 bases, and 14 bases lay in between.

This clonotype was counted a few times. V usage is TRBV5-8 and J usage is TRBJ2-7, with D possibly matching TRBD2 (7 bases). V shed 4 bases and J shed 7 bases, with 21 bases lying between them. The CDR3 length is 15 residues. Germline CDR1 SGHTS, CDR2 YDEGEE. CDR3 amino acids: CASSLRGAGAREQYF. CDR3 DNA: TGTGCCAGCAGCCTGAGGGGGGCGGGGGCAAGGGAGCAGTACTTC.

This clonotype came up a few times. J is TRBJ2-5 and V is TRBV12-3 or TRBV12-4, with TRBD1 identical over 9 bases. V shed 6 bases, J shed 5 bases, and the junction held 10 bases outside the gene matches. This CDR3 contains 15 residues. CDR3 nucleotide sequence: TGTGCCAGCAGGGTAGGGACAGGGAGTAGTGAGACCCAGTACTTC. This gives the protein CASRVGTGSSETQYF.